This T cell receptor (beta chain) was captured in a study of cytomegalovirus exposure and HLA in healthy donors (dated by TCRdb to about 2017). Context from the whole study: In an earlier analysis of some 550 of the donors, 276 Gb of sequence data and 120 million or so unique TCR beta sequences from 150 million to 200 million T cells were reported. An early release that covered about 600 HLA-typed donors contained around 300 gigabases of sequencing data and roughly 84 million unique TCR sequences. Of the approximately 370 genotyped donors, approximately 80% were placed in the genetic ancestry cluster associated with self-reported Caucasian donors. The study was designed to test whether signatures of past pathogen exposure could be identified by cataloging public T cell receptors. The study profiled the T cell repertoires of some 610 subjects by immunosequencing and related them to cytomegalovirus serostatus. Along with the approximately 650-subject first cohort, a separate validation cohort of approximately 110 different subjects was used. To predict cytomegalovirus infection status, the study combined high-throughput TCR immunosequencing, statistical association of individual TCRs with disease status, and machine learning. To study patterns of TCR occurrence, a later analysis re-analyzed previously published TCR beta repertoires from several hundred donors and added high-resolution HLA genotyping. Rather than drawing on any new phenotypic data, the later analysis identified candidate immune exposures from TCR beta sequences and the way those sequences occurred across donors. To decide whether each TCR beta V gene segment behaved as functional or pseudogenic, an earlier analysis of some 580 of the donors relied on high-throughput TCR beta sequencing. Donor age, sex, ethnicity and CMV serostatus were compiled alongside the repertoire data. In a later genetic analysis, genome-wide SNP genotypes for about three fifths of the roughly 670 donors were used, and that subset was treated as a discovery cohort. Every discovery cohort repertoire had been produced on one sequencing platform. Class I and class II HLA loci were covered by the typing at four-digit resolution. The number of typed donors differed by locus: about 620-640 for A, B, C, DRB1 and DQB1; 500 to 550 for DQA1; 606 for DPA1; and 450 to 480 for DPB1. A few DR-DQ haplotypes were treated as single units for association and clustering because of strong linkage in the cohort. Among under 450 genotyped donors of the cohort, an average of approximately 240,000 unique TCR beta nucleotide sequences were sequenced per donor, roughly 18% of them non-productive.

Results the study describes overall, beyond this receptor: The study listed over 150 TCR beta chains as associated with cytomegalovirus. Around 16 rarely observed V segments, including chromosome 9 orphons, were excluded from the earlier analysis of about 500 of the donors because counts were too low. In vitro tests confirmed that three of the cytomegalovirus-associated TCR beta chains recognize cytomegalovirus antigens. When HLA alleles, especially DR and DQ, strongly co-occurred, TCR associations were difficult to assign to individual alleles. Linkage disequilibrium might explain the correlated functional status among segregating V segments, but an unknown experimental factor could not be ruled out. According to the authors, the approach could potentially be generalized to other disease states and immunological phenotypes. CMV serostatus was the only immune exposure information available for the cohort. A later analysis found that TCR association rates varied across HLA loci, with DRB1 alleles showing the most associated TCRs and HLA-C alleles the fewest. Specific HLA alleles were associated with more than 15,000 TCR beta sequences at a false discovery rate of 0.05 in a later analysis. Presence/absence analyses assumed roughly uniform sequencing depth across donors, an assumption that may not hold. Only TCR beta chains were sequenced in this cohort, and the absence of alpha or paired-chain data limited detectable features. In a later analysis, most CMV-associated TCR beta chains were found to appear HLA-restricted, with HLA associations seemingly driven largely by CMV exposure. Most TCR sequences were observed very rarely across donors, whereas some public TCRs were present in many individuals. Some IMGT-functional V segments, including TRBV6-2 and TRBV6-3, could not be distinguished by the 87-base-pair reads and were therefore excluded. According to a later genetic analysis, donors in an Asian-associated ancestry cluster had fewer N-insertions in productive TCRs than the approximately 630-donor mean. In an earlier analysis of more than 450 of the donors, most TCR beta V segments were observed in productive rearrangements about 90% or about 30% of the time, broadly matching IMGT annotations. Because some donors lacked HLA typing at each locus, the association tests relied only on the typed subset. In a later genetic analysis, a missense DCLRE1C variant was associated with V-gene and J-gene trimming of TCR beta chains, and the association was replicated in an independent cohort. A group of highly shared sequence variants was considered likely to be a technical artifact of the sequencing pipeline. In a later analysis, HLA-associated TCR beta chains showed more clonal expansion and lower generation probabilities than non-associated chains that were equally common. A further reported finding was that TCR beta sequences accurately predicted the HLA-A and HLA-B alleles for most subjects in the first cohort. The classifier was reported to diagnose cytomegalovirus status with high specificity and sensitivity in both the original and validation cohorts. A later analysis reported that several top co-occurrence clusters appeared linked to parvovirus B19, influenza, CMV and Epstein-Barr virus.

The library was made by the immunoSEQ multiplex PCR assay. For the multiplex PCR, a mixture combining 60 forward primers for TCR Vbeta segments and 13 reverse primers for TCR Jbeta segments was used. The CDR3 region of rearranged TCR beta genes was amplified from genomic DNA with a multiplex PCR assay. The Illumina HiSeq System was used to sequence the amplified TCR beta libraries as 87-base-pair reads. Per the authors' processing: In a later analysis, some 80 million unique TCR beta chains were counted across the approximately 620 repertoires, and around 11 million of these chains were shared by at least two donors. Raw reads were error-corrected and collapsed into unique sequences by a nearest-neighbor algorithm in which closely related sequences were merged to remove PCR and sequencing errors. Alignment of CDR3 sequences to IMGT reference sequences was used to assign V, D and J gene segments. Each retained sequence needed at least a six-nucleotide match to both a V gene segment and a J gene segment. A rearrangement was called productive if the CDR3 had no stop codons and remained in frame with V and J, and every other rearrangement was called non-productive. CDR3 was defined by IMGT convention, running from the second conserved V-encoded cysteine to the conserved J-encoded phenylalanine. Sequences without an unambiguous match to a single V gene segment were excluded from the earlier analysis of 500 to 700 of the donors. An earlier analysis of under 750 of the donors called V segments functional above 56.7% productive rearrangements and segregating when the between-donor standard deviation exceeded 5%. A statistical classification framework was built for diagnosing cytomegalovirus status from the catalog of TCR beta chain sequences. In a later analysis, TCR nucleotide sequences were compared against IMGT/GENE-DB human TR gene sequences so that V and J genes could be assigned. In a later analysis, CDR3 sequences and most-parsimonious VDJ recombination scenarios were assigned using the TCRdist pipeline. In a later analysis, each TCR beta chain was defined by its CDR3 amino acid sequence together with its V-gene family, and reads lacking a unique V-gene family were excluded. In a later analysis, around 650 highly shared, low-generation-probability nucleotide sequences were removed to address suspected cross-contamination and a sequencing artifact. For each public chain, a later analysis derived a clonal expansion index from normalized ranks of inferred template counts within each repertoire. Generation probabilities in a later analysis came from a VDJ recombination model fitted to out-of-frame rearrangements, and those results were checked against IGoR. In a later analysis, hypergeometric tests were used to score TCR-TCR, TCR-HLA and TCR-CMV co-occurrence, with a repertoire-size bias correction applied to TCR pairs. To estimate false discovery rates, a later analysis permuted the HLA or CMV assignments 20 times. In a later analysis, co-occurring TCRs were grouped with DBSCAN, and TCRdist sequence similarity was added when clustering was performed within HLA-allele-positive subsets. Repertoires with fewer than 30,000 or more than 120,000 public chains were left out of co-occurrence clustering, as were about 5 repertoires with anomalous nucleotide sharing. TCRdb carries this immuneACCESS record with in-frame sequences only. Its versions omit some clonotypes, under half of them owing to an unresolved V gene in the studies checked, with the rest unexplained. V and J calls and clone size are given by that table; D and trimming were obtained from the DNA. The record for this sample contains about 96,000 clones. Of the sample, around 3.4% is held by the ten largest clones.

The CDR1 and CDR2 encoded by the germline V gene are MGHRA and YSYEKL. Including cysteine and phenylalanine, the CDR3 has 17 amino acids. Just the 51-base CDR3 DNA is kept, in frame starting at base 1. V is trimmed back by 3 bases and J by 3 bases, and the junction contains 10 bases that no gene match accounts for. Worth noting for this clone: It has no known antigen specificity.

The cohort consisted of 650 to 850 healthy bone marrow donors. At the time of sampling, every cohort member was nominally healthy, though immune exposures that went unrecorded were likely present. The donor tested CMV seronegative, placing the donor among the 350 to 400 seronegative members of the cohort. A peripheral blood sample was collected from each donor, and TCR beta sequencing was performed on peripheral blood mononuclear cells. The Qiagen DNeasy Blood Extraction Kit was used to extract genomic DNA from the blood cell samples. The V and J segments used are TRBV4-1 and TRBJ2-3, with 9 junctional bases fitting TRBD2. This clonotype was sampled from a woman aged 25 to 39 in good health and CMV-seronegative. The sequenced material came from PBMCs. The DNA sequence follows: TGCGCCAGCAGCCACCCAGCGACTAGCGGTAAAACAGATACGCAGTATTTT. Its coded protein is CASSHPATSGKTDTQYF.